These 23 T cell receptor beta chains share one sample of origin, sequenced in a study of T cell responses to AZD1222 COVID-19 vaccine. Method: immunoSEQ multiplex PCR; TCRdb's copy keeps in-frame clones and lacks some. The sample yields 60,000 or so clones, around 84% seen once. Source: peripheral blood, taken on day 0 of AZD1222 vaccination. The receptors originated from an adult in good health.

The chain has TRBV14 and TRBJ2-7; TRBD2 aligns across 8 bases. The CDR3 has 15 amino acids. V was clipped by 1 base and J by 6 bases; unmatched bases: 8. The germline CDR1 and CDR2 sequences are SGHDN and FVKESK. The CDR3 nucleotides read TGTGCCAGCAGCCAAGGGGCGGGAGGAATAGCCGAGCAGTACTTC. Translation: CASSQGAGGIAEQYF.

V and J are TRBV20-1 and TRBJ2-7, with D possibly matching TRBD2 (6 bases). V lost 6 bases and J lost 7, with 13 bases in between. Germline assignment: CDR1 DFQATT and CDR2 SNEGSKA (reference sequence). This CDR3 has 11 amino acids. CDR3 sequence reads: CSAQSGFEQYV. The CDR3 nucleotides are TGCAGTGCCCAGAGCGGGTTTGAGCAGTACGTC.

The chain combines TRBV6-5 with TRBJ2-1, with TRBD2 matching over 8 bases. This CDR3 region has 15 residues. V gave up 7 bases and J gave up 0 bases; unmatched junction bases: 5. Germline values: CDR1 MNHEY, CDR2 SVGAGI. The CDR3 nucleotides are TGTGCCAGCATAAAAAGCGGGAGCTCCTACAATGAGCAGTTCTTC. Translation gives CASIKSGSSYNEQFF.

The chain links TRBV4-3 to TRBJ2-1; D possibly matches TRBD1 or TRBD2 (5 bases each). Trimming pared 1 base from V and 1 base from J, leaving 8 bases between. The CDR3 has 15 residues. Looked up from germline, CDR1 is LGHNA and CDR2 is YSLEER. The CDR3 nucleotides are TGCGCCAGCAGCCAAGCGAGGGGTTCCTACAATGAGCAGTTCTTC. Translated, it gives CASSQARGSYNEQFF.

The chain combines TRBV4-1 with TRBJ1-6; D is unresolved. Looked up from germline, CDR1 is MGHRA and CDR2 is YSYEKL. V was clipped by 3 bases and J by 8 bases, with 8 bases between them. The CDR3 extends over 13 amino acids. The CDR3 bases are TGCGCCAGCAGCCAGGTCCCGGATTCACCCCTCCACTTT. This translates into CASSQVPDSPLHF.

The rearrangement uses TRBV5-1 and TRBJ2-5; D unresolved. The CDR3 sequence is 16 residues long. With 0 bases removed from V and 0 bases from J, the gap between germline ends came to 12 bases. Germline V gene data show CDR1 as SGHRS and CDR2 as YFSETQ. This CDR3 reads CASSLAYAGDQETQYF. CDR3 DNA: TGCGCCAGCAGCTTGGCTTACGCAGGAGACCAAGAGACCCAGTACTTC.

V gene TRBV7-9 combines with J gene TRBJ1-1; D uncertain. V was cut by 6 bases and J by 4 bases, with 12 bases left in between. CDR3 size: 13 residues. Germline CDR1 is SEHNR and CDR2 is FQNEAQ (reference sequence). The CDR3 region is CASSIQVGTEAFF. For the CDR3, the DNA is TGTGCCAGCAGTATACAAGTAGGCACTGAAGCTTTCTTT.

The rearrangement uses TRBV28 and TRBJ1-3; no clear D gene. This CDR3 has 16 residues. The germline V and J ends were trimmed by 5 bases and 4 bases, with 18 bases remaining between them. The germline gives CDR1 MDHEN, CDR2 SYDVKM. The DNA for the CDR3 is TGTGCCAGCAGTCCCAAAAAGTTACCGGCAGGAAACACCATATATTTT. This translates into CASSPKKLPAGNTIYF.

The gene calls are TRBV6-5 and TRBJ2-3; 7 nucleotides match TRBD2. CDR1 and CDR2 (germline): MNHEY, SVGAGI. CDR3 length: 14 residues. With V trimmed by 8 bases and J by 0 bases, 5 bases remained unmatched. CDR3 nucleotides: TGTGCCAGCGTCCCCGGGGGGAGCACAGATACGCAGTATTTT. Protein sequence: CASVPGGSTDTQYF.

A single count supports this clone. The V gene is TRBV28, the J gene TRBJ1-1; the D is unclear. V dropped 7 bases and J dropped 6 bases, with 18 bases sitting between them. This CDR3 is built from 14 residues. CDR1 MDHEN and CDR2 SYDVKM come from the germline V gene. CDR3 DNA sequence: TGTGCCAGCAAAGTTAGCGGGCTCCGCGCTGAAGCTTTCTTT. Protein: CASKVSGLRAEAFF.

The chain employs TRBV29-1 and TRBJ2-3; D not resolved. The V gene's germline CDR1 is SQVTM and CDR2 ANQGSEA. V was shortened by 0 bases and J by 6 bases, with 7 bases between the two germline ends. The CDR3 runs 12 residues. As DNA, the CDR3 is TGCAGCGTTGAAGATCTGAGGGATACGCAGTATTTT. This sequence encodes CSVEDLRDTQYF.

This clone was seen a handful of times. The rearrangement links TRBV2 to TRBJ1-2; D not certain. CDR3 length: 15 amino acids. The V gene's germline CDR1 is SNHLY and CDR2 FYNNEI. V lost 3 bases, J lost 0 bases, and 11 bases lay in between. DNA for the CDR3: TGTGCCAGCAGTGATATAGGAACAGCTAACTATGGCTACACCTTC. Its translation is CASSDIGTANYGYTF.

The chain is built from TRBV5-1 and TRBJ1-2; D is possibly TRBD1 (6 bases). Germline CDR1 and CDR2: SGHRS and YFSETQ. This CDR3 has 14 residues. The V gene lost 2 bases and the J gene lost 2 bases, with 10 bases spanning the gap. The CDR3 DNA reads as TGCGCCAGCAGCTTAGGGGGGGCCAACTATGGCTACACCTTC. Residues: CASSLGGANYGYTF.

The V gene is TRBV7-3, the J gene TRBJ2-3; the match to TRBD2 covers 9 bases. CDR3 length: 13 amino acids. The germline CDR1 and CDR2 sequences are SGHTA and FQGTGA. With 5 bases clipped from V and 6 bases from J, the junction kept 3 bases outside the gene matches. The CDR3 loop reads CASSIGLADTQYF. The CDR3 DNA follows: TGTGCCAGCAGCATCGGACTAGCGGATACGCAGTATTTT. The variable domain in full, completed from reference TRBV7-3 and TRBJ2-3, reads GAGVSQTPSNKVTEKGKYVELRCDPISGHTALYWYRQSLGQGPEFLIYFQGTGAADDSGLPNDRFFAVRPEGSVSTLKIQRTERGDSAVYLCASSIGLADTQYFGPGTRLTVL.

The chain is built from TRBV20-1 and TRBJ1-4, with D unresolved. The CDR3 runs to 13 residues. V dropped 4 bases and J dropped 8 bases, with 14 bases sitting between them. Germline V gene lookup returns CDR1 DFQATT and CDR2 SNEGSKA (reference sequence). DNA of the CDR3: TGCAGTGCTATTGACCCCGGGAGGGAAAAACTGTTTTTT. The encoded protein is CSAIDPGREKLFF.

This chain joins TRBV30 and TRBJ2-3; maybe TRBD2 (5 bases). Germline CDR1 is GTSNPN and CDR2 is SVGIG (reference sequence). Trimming cost V 0 bases and J 0 bases, with 16 bases left between them. The CDR3 spans 17 residues. The CDR3 here is CAWSVLGSRTSTDTQYF. The CDR3, as DNA: TGTGCCTGGAGTGTACTTGGGAGCAGAACTAGCACAGATACGCAGTATTTT. Variable domain in full (rest from reference TRBV30 and TRBJ2-3): SQTIHQWPATLVQPVGSPLSLECTVEGTSNPNLYWYRQAAGRGLQLLFYSVGIGQISSEVPQNLSASRPQDRQFILSSKKLLLSDSGFYLCAWSVLGSRTSTDTQYFGPGTRLTVL.

This chain uses TRBV6-5 with TRBJ2-3, with 9 bases aligning to TRBD2. CDR1 and CDR2 from the germline V gene are MNHEY and SVGAGI. The CDR3 loop spans 16 amino acids. J lost 3 bases, V lost 0 bases, and 4 bases had no gene match. DNA for the CDR3: TGTGCCAGCAGTTACTCTGGGCTAGCGGGAACAGATACGCAGTATTTT. As protein: CASSYSGLAGTDTQYF.

The chain couples TRBV28 to TRBJ1-2; D gene uncertain. The CDR3 length is 12 residues. CDR1 MDHEN and CDR2 SYDVKM come from the germline V gene. With 4 bases removed from V and 7 bases from J, the gap between germline ends came to 10 bases. The CDR3 protein is CASSSPSRGYTF. In DNA form, the CDR3 reads TGTGCCAGCAGTTCCCCAAGTCGTGGCTACACCTTC.

The V call is TRBV2, the J call TRBJ1-5; 7 bases line up with TRBD1. CDR3 length: 14 amino acids. The germline gives CDR1 SNHLY, CDR2 FYNNEI. J gave up 4 bases and V 8 bases, and 8 bases lay outside the gene matches. CDR3 protein: CASSQGGGNQPQHF. The CDR3 DNA reads TGTGCCAGCTCTCAGGGGGGAGGGAATCAGCCCCAGCATTTT. Full variable domain (remainder filled in from reference TRBV2 and TRBJ1-5): EPEVTQTPSHQVTQMGQEVILRCVPISNHLYFYWYRQILGQKVEFLVSFYNNEISEKSEIFDDQFSVERPDGSNFTLKIRSTKLEDSAMYFCASSQGGGNQPQHFGDGTRLSIL.

The rearrangement joins TRBV29-1 to TRBJ2-3; TRBD2 matches at 15 bases. J gave up 3 bases and V 3 bases, and 1 base lay outside the gene matches. Germline assignment: CDR1 SQVTM and CDR2 ANQGSEA. CDR3 length: 15 residues. CDR3 residues: CSVDGTSGRTDTQYF. The CDR3 nucleotides are TGCAGCGTTGATGGGACTAGCGGGAGGACAGATACGCAGTATTTT.

The CDR3 protein is CASTLGQGEAFF. For the CDR3, the DNA is TGTGCCAGCACCTTGGGGCAGGGCGAAGCTTTCTTT. The rearrangement joins TRBV12-3 or TRBV12-4 to TRBJ1-1; TRBD1 might be the D (5 bases). The V and J ends lost 7 bases and 8 bases respectively, with 14 bases between them. The CDR3 covers 12 residues.

The rearrangement links TRBV6-2 or TRBV6-3 to TRBJ1-5, with D possibly matching TRBD1 (5 bases). Germline lookup yields CDR1 MNHEY and CDR2 SVGEGT. The CDR3 sequence is 16 residues long. V was pared by 6 bases and J by 4 bases, with 19 bases between. The chain's CDR3 is CASSRIPGRRNQPQHF. DNA of the CDR3: TGTGCCAGCAGCCGTATTCCGGGACGGAGGAATCAGCCCCAGCATTTT.

In this sample, this clone turned up a few times. The V and J genes are TRBV28 and TRBJ2-1; D ambiguous. Germline V gene lookup returns CDR1 MDHEN and CDR2 SYDVKM. The length of the CDR3 is 16 residues. V shed 4 bases and J shed 3 bases, with 16 bases lying between them. CDR3 in DNA: TGTGCCAGCAGTTCCTCGGCGGCTCAGAACTACAATGAGCAGTTCTTC. It is translated as CASSSSAAQNYNEQFF.